The 23 T cell receptor beta chains below all came from one sample that was sequenced in a study of CD8+CD57+ T cells in acquired aplastic anemia. TCR beta VDJ and CDR3 profiles were obtained from a genomic DNA template. One entry per CDR3 protein results from TCRdb running MiXCR on the reads. This sample has 350,000 to 450,000 distinct CDR3 sequences, with 65% to 80% found just once. The sequencing input was sorted CD4+, CD8+, or CD8+CD57+ T cells (not recorded which) from PBMCs. These receptors were taken from a human donor in good health, serving as a control.

As regards this clonotype: In this CDR3 the conserved last residue, phenylalanine or tryptophan, is missing, so a read error is likely. No DNA is shown, since the ends of the CDR3 on it are uncertain; the CDR3 is the one TCRdb lists. This chain uses TRBV7-2 with TRBJ1-2. The CDR3 extends over 13 residues, inclusive of both ends. CDR1 is SGHTA, CDR2 FQGNSA, per germline. CDR3 region: CASSLESRQAGYT.

This chain links TRBV12-3 or TRBV12-4 with TRBJ2-5; 8 bases match TRBD2. Unmatched junction bases numbered 13, after V lost 10 bases and J lost 3 bases. The CDR3 covers 15 residues. DNA for the CDR3: TGTGCCAAGCACGATACGGGGACTAGTGAAGAGACCCAGTACTTC. This sequence encodes CAKHDTGTSEETQYF.

This chain connects TRBV12-3 or TRBV12-4 to TRBJ2-5; D is uncertain. The CDR3 contains 11 residues. Trimming pared 7 bases from V and 5 bases from J, leaving 8 bases between. CDR3 loop: CASTSVETQYF. The CDR3 DNA is TGTGCCAGCACCTCCGTTGAGACCCAGTACTTC.

The rearrangement uses TRBV5-1 and TRBJ1-4; TRBD1 agrees at 11 bases. The CDR3 is 16 residues long. V was clipped by 3 bases and J by 8 bases; unmatched bases: 9. Germline V lookup: CDR1 SGHRS, CDR2 YFSETQ. The chain's CDR3 is CASSSAGTGGGEKLFF. The CDR3 bases are TGCGCCAGCAGCTCCGCCGGGACAGGGGGTGGAGAAAAACTGTTTTTT.

This clonotype was picked up many times. V is TRBV12-3 or TRBV12-4 and J is TRBJ2-5; D might be TRBD2 (6 bases). This CDR3 contains 15 residues. Trimming cost V 4 bases and J 5 bases, with 17 bases left between them. The CDR3 DNA is TGTGCCAGCAGTTCCTTTCCCAGCGGGTCCGAGACCCAGTACTTC. Residues: CASSSFPSGSETQYF.

This rearrangement joins TRBV19 to TRBJ1-2; no reliable D call. Germline V gene data show CDR1 as LNHDA and CDR2 as SQIVND (reference sequence). CDR3 length: 12 residues. Trimming took off 1 base at V and 6 bases at J, with 6 bases between the two ends. The DNA for the CDR3 is TGTGCCAGTAGTATAGCAAACGATGGCTACACCTTC. It codes for CASSIANDGYTF.

Note on this clonotype: Compared with germline, one end of the junction differs, possibly owing to a read error. The chain links TRBV15 to TRBJ2-3; maybe TRBD2 (6 bases). This CDR3 has 14 residues. Germline CDR1 reads LNHNV; CDR2 reads YYDKDF (reference sequence). The CDR3: CATSGRTGRATEYF. DNA of the CDR3: TGTGCCACCAGCGGGAGGACGGGGAGAGCTACGGAGTATTTT.

This clonotype was recorded many times. The chain carries TRBV6-2 or TRBV6-3 and TRBJ2-1; maybe TRBD2 (6 bases). Trimming left V 6 bases short and J 8 bases short, with 20 bases between. Germline V gene sequence: CDR1 MNHEY, CDR2 SVGEGT. The CDR3 is 15 residues long. The CDR3 loop reads CASSRDFPSAYEQFF. For the CDR3, the DNA is TGTGCCAGCAGCAGGGACTTCCCGTCGGCGTATGAGCAGTTCTTC.

V and J are TRBV19 and TRBJ2-2; 7 nucleotides agree with TRBD1. The CDR3 consists of 16 residues. Germline CDR1 LNHDA, CDR2 SQIVND (reference sequence). Trimming cost V 3 bases and J 2 bases; bases outside gene matches: 6. The CDR3 DNA reads as TGTGCCAGTAGTATTAGCGCAGGGGGAAACACCGGGGAGCTGTTTTTT. It codes for CASSISAGGNTGELFF. The variable domain in full, completed from reference TRBV19 and TRBJ2-2, reads DGGITQSPKYLFRKEGQNVTLSCEQNLNHDAMYWYRQDPGQGLRLIYYSQIVNDFQKGDIAEGYSVSREKKESFPLTVTSAQKNPTAFYLCASSISAGGNTGELFFGEGSRLTVL.

This clonotype was picked up a small number of times. This rearrangement joins TRBV29-1 to TRBJ1-2; 12 positions agree with TRBD1. The CDR3 is 13 amino acids. The J segment lost 7 bases and the V segment lost 7 bases, leaving 7 bases of the junction unmatched. The germline CDR1 and CDR2 sequences are SQVTM and ANQGSEA. The CDR3 here is CSGWKGQGAGYTF. The DNA of the CDR3 is TGCAGCGGTTGGAAGGGACAGGGGGCTGGCTACACCTTC.

The CDR3 region is CASSPLARRSNEQFF. CDR3 coding DNA: TGTGCCAGTAGTCCCCTGGCCAGGAGAAGCAATGAGCAGTTCTTC. This chain uses TRBV19 with TRBJ2-1; no clear D gene. The CDR3 length is 15 residues. Trimming took 5 bases from V and 6 from J, leaving 17 bases between them. The germline gives CDR1 LNHDA, CDR2 SQIVND (reference sequence).

CDR3: CSARDQDRLSYEQYF. Written as DNA, the CDR3 is TGCAGTGCTAGAGACCAGGACAGGTTATCCTACGAGCAGTACTTC. The genes are TRBV20-1 and TRBJ2-7, with TRBD1 matching over 7 bases. This CDR3 comprises 15 residues. Trimming removed 0 bases from V and 1 base from J; junction bases left unmatched: 6. The germline gives CDR1 DFQATT, CDR2 SNEGSKA (reference sequence).

This clonotype was counted at least ten times. The chain couples TRBV7-6 to TRBJ2-3, with 14 bases identical to TRBD2. From germline, CDR1 is SGHVS and CDR2 FNYEAQ. The CDR3 is made up of 18 amino acids. J was trimmed by 0 bases and V by 4 bases; bases with no gene match: 6. CDR3 region: CASSSPTSGGASTDTQYF. The CDR3 bases are TGTGCCAGCAGCTCGCCGACTAGCGGGGGGGCTAGCACAGATACGCAGTATTTT.

Note on this clonotype: One end of the junction is discordant with germline, which a read error may explain. The chain employs TRBV7-9 and TRBJ2-7; 8 nucleotides line up with TRBD2. The V gene's germline CDR1 is SEHNR and CDR2 FQNEAQ (reference sequence). CDR3 length: 13 residues. CDR3 DNA: TGTGCCAGCAGCTTCGCGGGGGGAGACGAGCAGTATTTC. Amino acids: CASSFAGGDEQYF. The full variable domain, rest sourced from reference TRBV7-9 and TRBJ2-7, is DTGVSQNPRHKITKRGQNVTFRCDPISEHNRLYWYRQTLGQGPEFLTYFQNEAQLEKSRLLSDRFSAERPKGSFSTLEIQRTEQGDSAMYLCASSFAGGDEQYFGPGTRLTVT.

This clonotype was picked up one time. The chain employs TRBV19 and TRBJ2-7; tentative D call: TRBD2 (7 bases). Trimming pared 8 bases from V and 5 bases from J, leaving 13 bases between. The CDR3 length is 12 residues. CDR1 is LNHDA, CDR2 SQIVND, per germline (reference sequence). CDR3 region: CASWPGGHEQYF. CDR3 nucleotide sequence: TGTGCCAGTTGGCCGGGGGGCCACGAGCAGTACTTC.

Turning to this clonotype: One end of the junction fails to match germline, which may point to a read error. This CDR3 reads CAGSEARDRGAGETQYF. The CDR3 DNA is TGTGCCGGCAGTGAAGCGCGGGACAGGGGTGCGGGAGAGACCCAGTACTTC. J is TRBJ2-5 and V is TRBV6-1; 10 nucleotides line up with TRBD1. This CDR3 comprises 17 residues. Germline-derived CDR1 and CDR2 are MNHNS and SASEGT.

Regarding this clonotype: The CDR3 carries no conserved terminal phenylalanine or tryptophan, so it likely arises from a read error. The DNA is omitted, as the CDR3 cannot be located on it reliably, and the CDR3 follows TCRdb's listing. The V gene is TRBV7-9, the J gene TRBJ1-2; the DNA was not compared with TRBD1, the D call given in the table. Ends included, the CDR3 has 13 residues. Germline V gene lookup returns CDR1 SEHNR and CDR2 FQNEAQ (reference sequence). CDR3 residues: CASSFTTGSSCYT.

The table lists this clonotype with many counts. The chain uses TRBV19 and TRBJ1-1; D is unclear. In germline, CDR1 is LNHDA, CDR2 SQIVND (reference sequence). V dropped 7 bases and J dropped 0 bases, with 3 bases sitting between them. CDR3 length: 11 residues. DNA of the CDR3: TGTGCCAGTAATATGAACACTGAAGCTTTCTTT. Translation: CASNMNTEAFF. The full variable domain, in which reference TRBV19 and TRBJ1-1 provide the parts outside the CDR3, is DGGITQSPKYLFRKEGQNVTLSCEQNLNHDAMYWYRQDPGQGLRLIYYSQIVNDFQKGDIAEGYSVSREKKESFPLTVTSAQKNPTAFYLCASNMNTEAFFGQGTRLTVV.

Many counts were recorded for this clonotype. V and J are TRBV7-2 and TRBJ2-7; 10 bases are a match to TRBD1. Germline V gene data show CDR1 as SGHTA and CDR2 as FQGNSA. This CDR3 has 15 residues. The V and J ends lost 4 bases and 1 base, in that order; junction bases with no gene match: 4. The DNA for the CDR3 is TGTGCCAGCAGCTCTAAGGGACAGGGGTCCTACGAGCAGTACTTC. Amino acids: CASSSKGQGSYEQYF. The full variable domain, rest sourced from reference TRBV7-2 and TRBJ2-7, is GAGVSQSPSNKVTEKGKDVELRCDPISGHTALYWYRQSLGQGLEFLIYFQGNSAPDKSGLPSDRFSAERTGGSVSTLTIQRTQQEDSAVYLCASSSKGQGSYEQYFGPGTRLTVT.

The table lists this clonotype with many counts. The V call is TRBV20-1, the J call TRBJ2-7, with TRBD1 identical over 8 bases. The CDR3 runs to 14 residues. With 3 bases clipped from V and 6 bases from J, the junction kept 10 bases outside the gene matches. CDR1 DFQATT and CDR2 SNEGSKA come from the germline V gene (reference sequence). The CDR3 protein is CSARLSRGPGEQYF. In nucleotides, the CDR3 is TGCAGTGCTAGGTTGTCCAGGGGGCCAGGCGAGCAGTACTTC.

As regards this clonotype: This CDR3 is missing its conserved last phenylalanine or tryptophan, likely due to a read error. No DNA is shown, since the ends of the CDR3 on it are uncertain; the CDR3 is the one TCRdb lists. The chain links TRBV10-3 to TRBJ1-2; the table names TRBD1, a call not compared with the DNA. The CDR3 is 14 amino acids in total, end residues counted. Germline values: CDR1 ENHRY, CDR2 SYGVKD. CDR3 in amino acids: CAISEPDRNYRYTH.

In the case of this clonotype: Without the conserved terminal phenylalanine or tryptophan, this CDR3 likely stems from a read error. No DNA is shown, since the ends of the CDR3 on it are uncertain; the CDR3 is the one TCRdb lists. The chain joins TRBV9 to TRBJ1-3; TRBD1 is the table's D call, not checked against the DNA. The CDR3 spans 13 residues, counting both ends. CDR1 is SGDLS and CDR2 is YYNGEE in the germline V gene. The CDR3 protein is CASSFRTGNINEL.

On this clonotype itself: An end of the junction differs from the germline gene, which may be a read error. This chain uses TRBV5-1 with TRBJ2-3, with 9 bases fitting TRBD1. Germline CDR1 reads SGHRS; CDR2 reads YFSETQ. The CDR3 is 12 amino acids. The chain's CDR3 is CASSLGTGSLYF. DNA for the CDR3: TGTGCCAGCAGCTTGGGGACAGGGTCGTTGTATTTT.